Included here is one T cell receptor (beta chain) sequence, with context. Antigen unknown. CDR1 is SGHNT, CDR2 YYREEE, per germline (reference sequence). The CDR3 runs 14 residues. Trimming took 2 bases from V and 5 from J; bases not matched to a gene: 4. Blood got drawn at baseline, again on cycle 4 day 1, and then on cycle 7 day 1. The record originates from a study of OX40 agonist ivuxolimab in advanced cancers. Whole-study context: Allowance was made for prior anti-PD-1, anti-PD-L1 or anti-CTLA-4 therapy, and 35% to 40% had some.

Study-level results: Antigens targeted by the expanded peripheral T cells were not determined.

The table came from immunoSEQ multiplex PCR; TCRdb's copy has only in-frame clones and leaves some out. The sample has 20,000 to 25,000 clones; 86% are singletons. The TCR originated in an adult with an advanced solid tumor such as melanoma, head and neck, liver or kidney cancer. The sample consisted of CD4+ or CD8+ T cells sorted from blood, taken in a trial of the OX40 agonist ivuxolimab. The gene calls are TRBV5-4 and TRBJ2-5; 9 bases map to TRBD1. The CDR3 sequence is CASSFNRGRETQYF. The DNA of the CDR3 is TGTGCCAGCAGCTTTAACAGGGGGCGGGAGACCCAGTACTTC. Complete variable domain (other parts from reference TRBV5-4 and TRBJ2-5): ETGVTQSPTHLIKTRGQQVTLRCSSQSGHNTVSWYQQALGQGPQFIFQYYREEENGRGNFPPRFSGLQFPNYSSELNVNALELDDSALYLCASSFNRGRETQYFGPGTRLLVL.